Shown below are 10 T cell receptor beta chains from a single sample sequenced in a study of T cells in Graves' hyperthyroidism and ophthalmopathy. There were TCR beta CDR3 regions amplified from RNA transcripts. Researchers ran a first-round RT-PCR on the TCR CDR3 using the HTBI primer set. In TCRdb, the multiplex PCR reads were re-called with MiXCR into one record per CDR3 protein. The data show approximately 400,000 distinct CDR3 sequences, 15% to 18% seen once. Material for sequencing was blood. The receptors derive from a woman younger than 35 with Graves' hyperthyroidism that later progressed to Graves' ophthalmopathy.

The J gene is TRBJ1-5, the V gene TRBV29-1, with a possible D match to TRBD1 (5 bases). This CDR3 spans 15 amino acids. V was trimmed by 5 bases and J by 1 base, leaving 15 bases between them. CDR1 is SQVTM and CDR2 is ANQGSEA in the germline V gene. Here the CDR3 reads CSVWGGEFSNQPQHF. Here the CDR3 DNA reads TGCAGCGTTTGGGGAGGGGAATTCAGCAATCAGCCCCAGCATTTT.

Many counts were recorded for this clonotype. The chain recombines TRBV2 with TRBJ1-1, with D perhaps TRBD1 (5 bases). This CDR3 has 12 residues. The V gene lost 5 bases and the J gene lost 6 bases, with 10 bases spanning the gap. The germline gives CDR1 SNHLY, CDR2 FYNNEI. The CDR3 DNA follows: TGTGCCAGCAGTCCCGGGGGGGCTGAAGCTTTCTTT. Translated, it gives CASSPGGAEAFF. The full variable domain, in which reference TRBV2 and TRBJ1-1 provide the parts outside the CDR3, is EPEVTQTPSHQVTQMGQEVILRCVPISNHLYFYWYRQILGQKVEFLVSFYNNEISEKSEIFDDQFSVERPDGSNFTLKIRSTKLEDSAMYFCASSPGGAEAFFGQGTRLTVV.

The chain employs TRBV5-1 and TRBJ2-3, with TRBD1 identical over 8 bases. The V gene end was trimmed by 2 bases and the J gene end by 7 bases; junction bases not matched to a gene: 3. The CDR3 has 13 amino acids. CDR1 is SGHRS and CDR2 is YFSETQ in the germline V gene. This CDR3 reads CASSLGQGNTQYF. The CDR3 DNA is TGCGCCAGCAGCTTAGGACAGGGCAATACGCAGTATTTT.

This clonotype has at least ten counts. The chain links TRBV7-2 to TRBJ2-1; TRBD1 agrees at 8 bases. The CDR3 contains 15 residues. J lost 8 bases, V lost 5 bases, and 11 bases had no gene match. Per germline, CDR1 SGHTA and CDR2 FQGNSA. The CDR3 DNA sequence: TGTGCCAGCAGCATTCGACAGGGGCGAGGGGATGAGCAGTTCTTC. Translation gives CASSIRQGRGDEQFF.

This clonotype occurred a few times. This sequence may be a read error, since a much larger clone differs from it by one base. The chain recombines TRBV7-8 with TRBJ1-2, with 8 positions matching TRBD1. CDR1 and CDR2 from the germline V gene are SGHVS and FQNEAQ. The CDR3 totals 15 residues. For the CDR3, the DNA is TGTGCCAGCAGCTTGCGCCAGGGGGCAGTCAGTGGCTGCACCTTC. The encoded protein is CASSLRQGAVSGCTF.

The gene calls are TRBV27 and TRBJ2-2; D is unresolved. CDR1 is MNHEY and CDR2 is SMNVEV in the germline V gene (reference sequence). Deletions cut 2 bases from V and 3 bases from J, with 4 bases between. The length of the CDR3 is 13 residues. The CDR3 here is CASSLTYTGELFF. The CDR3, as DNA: TGTGCCAGCAGTTTAACTTACACCGGGGAGCTGTTTTTT.

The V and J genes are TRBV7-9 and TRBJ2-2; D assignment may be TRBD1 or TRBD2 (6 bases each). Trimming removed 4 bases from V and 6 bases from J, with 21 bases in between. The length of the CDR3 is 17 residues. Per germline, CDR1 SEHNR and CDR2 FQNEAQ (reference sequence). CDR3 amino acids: CASSSMGGGLFAGELFF. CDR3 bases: TGTGCCAGCAGCTCGATGGGTGGGGGGCTGTTCGCCGGGGAGCTGTTTTTT.

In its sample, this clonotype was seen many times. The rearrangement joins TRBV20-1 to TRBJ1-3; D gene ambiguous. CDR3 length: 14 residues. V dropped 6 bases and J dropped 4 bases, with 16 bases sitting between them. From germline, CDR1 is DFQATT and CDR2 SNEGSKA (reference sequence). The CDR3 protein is CSALGLLEGNTIYF. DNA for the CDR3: TGCAGTGCCCTTGGACTGCTAGAGGGAAACACCATATATTTT.

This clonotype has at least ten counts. The CDR3 loop is CASSPDGSGYNEQFF. The CDR3, as DNA: TGTGCCAGCAGCCCAGACGGTAGCGGTTACAATGAGCAGTTCTTC. The V gene is TRBV13, the J gene TRBJ2-1, with TRBD2 as a possible D gene (6 bases). Looked up from germline, CDR1 is PRHDT and CDR2 is FYEKMQ (reference sequence). The CDR3 runs 15 residues. V dropped 5 bases and J dropped 4 bases, with 15 bases sitting between them.

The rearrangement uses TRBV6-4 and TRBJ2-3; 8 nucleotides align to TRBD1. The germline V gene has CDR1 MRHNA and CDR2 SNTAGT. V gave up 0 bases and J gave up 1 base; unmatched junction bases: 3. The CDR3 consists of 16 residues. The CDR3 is CASSDSGRGRTDTQYF. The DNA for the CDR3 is TGTGCCAGCAGTGACTCAGGCAGGGGGCGCACAGATACGCAGTATTTT.